This record looks at one T cell receptor (beta chain) sequence and its context. This clone's antigen is unknown. No base quality information exists; no much larger clone differs at one position. This entry belongs to a study of blood T cells in healthy people across ages (dated by TCRdb to about 2015). For the wider study: In model experiments, template switching captured about one uniquely barcoded TCR beta cDNA molecule for every two T cells. To track age-related changes in TCR beta repertoire diversity, the study relied on deep sequencing normalized with unique cDNA molecular identifiers. Four age groups were formed from the donors: young (average around 15 years), middle-aged (just under 40), aged (roughly 56) and long-lived (roughly 81). Donors of different ages were randomly distributed across sequencing lanes to avoid experimental bias. For two donors (one aged 18 to 30 and one aged 80 or older), the study analyzed two additional independent replicas of 1 million unique cDNA reads from the same blood draw.

CDR1 and CDR2 are read off the germline V gene as SGHTS and YDEGEE. Compared with germline, V lacks 3 bases and J lacks 0 bases; bases without a gene match: 2. The CDR3, cysteine through phenylalanine, is 14 amino acids long. CDR3 DNA is the only sequence kept; it has 42 bases, read in frame from the first base. Preparation of the library involved 5' RACE. This sample was sequenced with an Illumina HiSeq 2500. A second PCR of about 7 to 12 cycles was performed with a sample-barcoded 5' primer and a J-beta primer mix. Each TCR beta cDNA molecule received a unique molecular identifier from a template-switch 5' adaptor carrying 12 random nucleotides. Each sample yielded at least 2.5 million CDR3-containing paired-end reads. First-strand cDNA was synthesized from all RNA with the Mint cDNA synthesis kit, primed by a TRBC-specific oligonucleotide. After uracil-DNA glycosylase treatment, a first 18-cycle PCR used universal primers M1SS and BC2_uni_R on all cDNA. As for the original processing: Normalization of each sample was performed by random selection of 1 million high-quality reads, each carrying a distinct molecular identifier. Instead of being binned into consensus sequences, reads that shared molecular identifiers were thrown out. CDR3 identification, clonotype clustering and error correction used MiTCR with a Q25 quality threshold and the strictest error-elimination algorithm. A nonparametric unseen species model with Euler transformation was used to estimate a lower bound on total TCR beta diversity. TCRdb passed the public sequencing reads through fastp at Q25 and MiXCR, retaining productive beta sequences. Rows with one shared CDR3 protein collapse into an entry with the most common genes and DNA. These V and J calls derive from TCRdb rather than the authors' analysis. The sample table contains approximately 670,000 distinct CDR3 sequences; only one count was recorded for 40% to 50% of them. Of the sample, roughly 30% is held by the ten largest clones.

The 35 to 40 donors, aged about 6 to 95 years, were systemically healthy Caucasian individuals from Russia. Each donor gave about 9.2 milliliters of peripheral blood, drawn into EDTA-treated Vacutainer tubes. Ficoll-Paque density-gradient centrifugation was used to isolate PBMCs, with at least 6.5 million per sample. Total RNA was extracted from PBMCs with Trizol reagent, with at least 6 micrograms obtained per sample. For every donor, flow cytometry on a PBMC aliquot measured the percentage of naive CD45RAhigh/CD27high T cells. Overall study outcomes, separate from this receptor: As age increased, observed TCR beta diversity per million T cells dropped in a roughly linear way, and a significant reduction was already evident by age about 36. Total diversity estimates from one million sequenced T cells were considered lower bounds and underestimates. Donor CMV infection status was unknown, potentially confounding age-related changes in expanded clonotypes. A strong correlation was found between observed TCR beta diversity and the percentage of naive T cells measured by flow cytometry. Compared with the aged group, the long-lived group had more naive CD4+ T cells, fewer expanded clones and increased TCR diversity, suggesting age selection. Conclusive comparison of naive and antigen-experienced compartments was prevented by the profiling of bulk unsorted PBMCs.

The TCR comes from a man older than 75 in good health. Material for sequencing was blood. This sequence uses TRBV5-8 and TRBJ2-5, and 7 junctional nucleotides match TRBD1. The CDR3 protein: CASSWTGYQETQYF. The sequence in DNA is TGTGCCAGCAGCTGGACAGGATACCAAGAGACCCAGTACTTC.